This T cell receptor beta chain was sequenced during a study of blood T cell repertoires in COVID-19. Germline values: CDR1 SGHDN, CDR2 FVKESK. The CDR3 covers 15 residues. The V and J ends lost 0 bases and 6 bases, in that order; junction bases with no gene match: 4. Only in-frame clones appear in the TCRdb table, and some are missing; sequencing was by immunoSEQ multiplex PCR. The table records fewer than 200,000 clones, 88% of them present only once. Participant-reported clinical history was the basis for cohort assignment. The rearrangement joins TRBV14 to TRBJ1-2; 10 bases match TRBD1. Sequencing was performed on PBMCs or T cells enriched from blood (not recorded which). This TCR came from a woman between 18 and 29 years old who had recovered from COVID-19. The CDR3 nucleotides are TGTGCCAGCAGCCAAGATTGGACAGGGGGGAATGGCTACACCTTC. Translating gives CASSQDWTGGNGYTF.